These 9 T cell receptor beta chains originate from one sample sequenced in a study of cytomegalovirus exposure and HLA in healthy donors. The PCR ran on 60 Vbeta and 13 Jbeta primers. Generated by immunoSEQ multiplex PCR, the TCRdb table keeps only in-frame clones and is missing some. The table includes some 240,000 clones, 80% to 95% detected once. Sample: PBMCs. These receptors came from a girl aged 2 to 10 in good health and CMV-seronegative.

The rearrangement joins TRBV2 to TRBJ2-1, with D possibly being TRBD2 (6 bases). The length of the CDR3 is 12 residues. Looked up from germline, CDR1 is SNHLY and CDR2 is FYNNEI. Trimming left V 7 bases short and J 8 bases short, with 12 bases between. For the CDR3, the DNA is TGTGCCAGCACCGGACTACAAGATGAGCAGTTCTTC. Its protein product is CASTGLQDEQFF.

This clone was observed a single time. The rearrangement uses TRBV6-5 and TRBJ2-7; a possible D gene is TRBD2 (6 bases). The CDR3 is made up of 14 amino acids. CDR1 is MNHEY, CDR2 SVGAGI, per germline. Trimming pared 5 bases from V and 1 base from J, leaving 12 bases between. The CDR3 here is CASSITSSSYEQYF. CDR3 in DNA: TGTGCCAGCAGTATTACTAGCAGTTCCTACGAGCAGTACTTC.

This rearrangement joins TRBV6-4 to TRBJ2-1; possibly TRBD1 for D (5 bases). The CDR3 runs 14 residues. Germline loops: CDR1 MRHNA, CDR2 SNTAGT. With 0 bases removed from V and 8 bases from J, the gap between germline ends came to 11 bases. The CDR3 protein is CASSDSGLGDEQFF. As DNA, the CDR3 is TGTGCCAGCAGTGACTCGGGGCTTGGGGATGAGCAGTTCTTC.

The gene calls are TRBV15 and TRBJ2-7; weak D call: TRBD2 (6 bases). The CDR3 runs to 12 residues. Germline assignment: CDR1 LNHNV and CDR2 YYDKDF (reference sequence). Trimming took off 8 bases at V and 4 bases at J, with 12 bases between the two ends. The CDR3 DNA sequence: TGTGCCACCGGCGGGAATCTATACGAGCAGTACTTC. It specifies CATGGNLYEQYF.

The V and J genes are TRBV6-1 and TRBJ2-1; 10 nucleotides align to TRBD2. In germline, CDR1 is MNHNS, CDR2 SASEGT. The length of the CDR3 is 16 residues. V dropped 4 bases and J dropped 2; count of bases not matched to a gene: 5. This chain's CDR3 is CASSASSGGTYNEQFF. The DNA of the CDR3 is TGTGCCAGCAGTGCCTCTAGCGGGGGAACCTACAATGAGCAGTTCTTC.

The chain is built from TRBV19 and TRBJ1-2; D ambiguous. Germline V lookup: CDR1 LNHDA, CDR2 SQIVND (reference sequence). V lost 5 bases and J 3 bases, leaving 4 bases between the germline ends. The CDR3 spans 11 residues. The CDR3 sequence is CASSDYYGYTF. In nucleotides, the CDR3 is TGTGCCAGTAGTGACTACTATGGCTACACCTTC.

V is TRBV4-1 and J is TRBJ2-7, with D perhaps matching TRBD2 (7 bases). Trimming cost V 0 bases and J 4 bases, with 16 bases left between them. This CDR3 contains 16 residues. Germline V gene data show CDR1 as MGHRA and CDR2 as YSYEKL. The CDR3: CASSQDSTGGHYEQYF. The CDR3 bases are TGCGCCAGCAGCCAAGATTCGACGGGGGGCCATTACGAGCAGTACTTC.

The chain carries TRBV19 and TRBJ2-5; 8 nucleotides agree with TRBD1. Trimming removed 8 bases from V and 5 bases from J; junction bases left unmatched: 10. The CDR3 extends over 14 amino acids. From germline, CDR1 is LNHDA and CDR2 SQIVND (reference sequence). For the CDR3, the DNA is TGTGCCAGTGGAAGAGGACAGGGTCTGGAGACCCAGTACTTC. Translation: CASGRGQGLETQYF.

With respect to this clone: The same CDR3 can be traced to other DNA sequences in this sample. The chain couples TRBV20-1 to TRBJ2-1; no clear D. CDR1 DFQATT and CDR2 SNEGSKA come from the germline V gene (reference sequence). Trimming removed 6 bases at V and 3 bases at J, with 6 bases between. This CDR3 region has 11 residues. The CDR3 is CSASLYNEQFF. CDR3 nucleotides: TGCAGTGCCTCTCTCTACAATGAGCAGTTCTTC.